The 10 T cell receptor beta chains in this list originate from one sample, sequenced in a study of cytomegalovirus exposure and HLA in healthy donors. The PCR ran on 60 Vbeta and 13 Jbeta primers. Sequenced by immunoSEQ multiplex PCR; TCRdb stores in-frame clones only, minus some. The repertoire has about 98,000 clones, around 70% of them found once; the top ten carry about 2.5%. Source material: PBMCs. These receptors were taken from a man aged 45-60 years in good health and CMV-seronegative.

The V call is TRBV10-3, the J call TRBJ1-1; D gene uncertain. The germline V and J ends were trimmed by 1 base and 0 bases, with 6 bases remaining between them. The length of the CDR3 is 14 residues. Germline CDR1 and CDR2: ENHRY and SYGVKD. Here the CDR3 DNA reads TGTGCCATCAGTGAGTTCAGATTGAACACTGAAGCTTTCTTT. Amino acid sequence: CAISEFRLNTEAFF.

The CDR3 coding sequence is TGTGCCAGCAGCGGACAGATCTCCTACGAGCAGTACTTC. This gives the protein CASSGQISYEQYF. The chain couples TRBV28 to TRBJ2-7; D might be TRBD1 (6 bases). The V end was cut by 6 bases, the J end by 0 bases, with 9 bases between. CDR3 length equals 13 residues. CDR1 MDHEN and CDR2 SYDVKM come from the germline V gene.

The V gene is TRBV21-1, the J gene TRBJ2-3; the DNA was not used to check the table's D call, TRBD2. TRBV21-1 is tagged as a pseudogene. The length of the CDR3 is 16 residues. The CDR3 protein is CASSKVPLYFTDTQYF. The CDR3 DNA sequence: TGTGCCAGCAGCAAAGTCCCCCTCTATTTCACAGATACGCAGTATTTT.

This rearrangement joins TRBV7-4 to TRBJ1-5; 9 bases line up with TRBD1. The germline V gene encodes CDR1 SGHVT and CDR2 SQSDAQ. V lost 5 bases, J lost 4 bases, and 21 bases stayed unmatched. The CDR3 sequence is 20 residues long. The CDR3 DNA reads TGTGCCAGCAGCGGGATTAGGTTCTGGGGAACGACAGGGGGGAATCAGCCCCAGCATTTT. This encodes CASSGIRFWGTTGGNQPQHF.

The V and J genes are TRBV5-5 and TRBJ2-1; 7 bases fit TRBD2. This CDR3 region has 16 residues. Trimming at V came to 4 bases and at J to 2 bases, leaving 9 bases not matched to a gene. Per the germline V gene, CDR1 is SGHKS and CDR2 is YYEKEE (reference sequence). CDR3 protein: CASSPKEGGPYNEQFF. CDR3 nucleotides: TGTGCCAGCAGCCCCAAAGAGGGAGGGCCCTACAATGAGCAGTTCTTC.

J is TRBJ2-3 and V is TRBV13; 8 bases line up with TRBD1. V lost 5 bases to trimming and J lost 0 bases; unmatched junction nucleotides: 7. The CDR3 contains 16 residues. Germline CDR1 and CDR2: PRHDT and FYEKMQ (reference sequence). CDR3 sequence reads: CASSPPRTGSTDTQYF. The CDR3 coding sequence is TGTGCCAGCAGCCCCCCTAGGACAGGGAGCACAGATACGCAGTATTTT.

This rearrangement joins TRBV6-5 to TRBJ2-5, with 7 bases fitting TRBD2. J gave up 5 bases and V 6 bases, and 12 bases lay outside the gene matches. Germline values: CDR1 MNHEY, CDR2 SVGAGI. The CDR3 is 15 residues long. The CDR3 here is CASRPPGLLGETQYF. CDR3 nucleotides: TGTGCCAGCAGGCCACCGGGACTATTGGGGGAGACCCAGTACTTC.

The J gene is TRBJ2-1, the V gene TRBV7-6; D might be TRBD2 (5 bases). Germline-derived CDR1 and CDR2 are SGHVS and FNYEAQ. The V end was cut by 1 base, the J end by 2 bases, with 9 bases between. The CDR3 consists of 15 residues. The CDR3 reads CASSLEARAYNEQFF. The CDR3 DNA follows: TGTGCCAGCAGCTTAGAGGCGCGGGCCTACAATGAGCAGTTCTTC.

With respect to this clone: The junction shows a germline mismatch at one end, possibly a read error. The J gene is TRBJ1-2, the V gene TRBV6-1; 12 bases agree with TRBD1. Per the germline V gene, CDR1 is MNHNS and CDR2 is SASEGT. The CDR3 covers 15 residues. The CDR3 sequence is CASREGTGGNYGYTF. The CDR3 DNA is TGTGCCAGCAGGGAAGGGACAGGGGGCAACTATGGCTACACCTTC.

This chain connects TRBV27 to TRBJ2-7; 9 nucleotides match TRBD2. Trimming at V came to 3 bases and at J to 3 bases, leaving 6 bases not matched to a gene. Germline V lookup: CDR1 MNHEY, CDR2 SMNVEV (reference sequence). This CDR3 contains 15 residues. The CDR3 nucleotides read TGTGCCAGCAGTTTTCGGACTAGCGAACTCTACGAGCAGTACTTC. Translated, it gives CASSFRTSELYEQYF.